The 19 T cell receptor beta chains in this list originate from one sample, sequenced in a study of blood T cells in healthy people across ages. Primers used in a second PCR of about 6 to 11 cycles were a sample-barcoded 5' primer and a J-beta primer mix. TCRdb analysed the 5' RACE reads with MiXCR anew, one entry per CDR3 protein. Of around 650,000 distinct CDR3 sequences listed, about 30% are singletons. The sequenced sample was blood. These receptors all come from a woman of 80 years or more in good health.

The chain is built from TRBV20-1 and TRBJ2-4; no clear D. The CDR3 runs to 16 residues. From germline, CDR1 is DFQATT and CDR2 SNEGSKA (reference sequence). V lost 6 bases and J 0 bases, leaving 18 bases between the germline ends. The CDR3, as DNA: TGCAGTGCCGGAAAGGACGCCCTGGGAGCCAAAAACATTCAGTACTTC. Translated: CSAGKDALGAKNIQYF.

This clonotype was detected a few times. A clone one base away is much larger, so this may be a read error. The chain links TRBV7-6 to TRBJ2-7, with a possible D match to TRBD2 (5 bases). The germline V gene has CDR1 SGHVS and CDR2 FNYEAQ. The CDR3 covers 13 residues. The CDR3: CAGSLGSFGEQYF. DNA for the CDR3: TGTGCCGGCAGCTTAGGGAGTTTCGGCGAGCAGTACTTC. Full variable domain (rest looked up from reference TRBV7-6 and TRBJ2-7): GAGVSQSPRYKVTKRGQDVALRCDPISGHVSLYWYRQALGQGPEFLTYFNYEAQQDKSGLPNDRFSAERPEGSISTLTIQRTEQRDSAMYRCAGSLGSFGEQYFGPGTRLTVT.

In this sample, this clonotype turned up a few times. This sequence joins TRBV7-9 and TRBJ1-1; D might be TRBD1 (5 bases). CDR1 and CDR2 (germline): SEHNR, FQNEAQ (reference sequence). The length of the CDR3 is 15 residues. V lost 5 bases, J lost 4 bases, and 17 bases lay in between. In DNA form, the CDR3 reads TGTGCCAGCAGCCAAGGGCAGGGCGGGTTCACTGAAGCTTTCTTT. Its translation: CASSQGQGGFTEAFF.

This clonotype came up many times. The chain uses TRBV29-1 and TRBJ1-2; TRBD1 matches 7 bases. The CDR3 sequence is 14 residues long. Germline CDR1 and CDR2: SQVTM and ANQGSEA. After removal of 3 bases from V and 7 bases from J, the junction contained 11 bases not matched to a gene. CDR3 nucleotide sequence: TGCAGCGTTGAGGGGGACAGTAAAGGGGTTGGCTACACCTTC. It codes for CSVEGDSKGVGYTF.

This clonotype was found many times. This chain uses TRBV6-5 with TRBJ1-5, with a tentative D call TRBD1 (5 bases). Germline V gives CDR1 MNHEY, CDR2 SVGAGI. V gave up 0 bases and J gave up 0 bases, with 15 bases separating them. This CDR3 is built from 18 residues. DNA of the CDR3: TGTGCCAGCAGTTACTCGAACTTCCAGGGCGATAGCAATCAGCCCCAGCATTTT. Its translation is CASSYSNFQGDSNQPQHF.

This clonotype was seen at least ten times. The chain links TRBV5-1 to TRBJ1-1; D is uncertain. Germline assignment: CDR1 SGHRS and CDR2 YFSETQ. Trimming took 0 bases from V and 5 from J, leaving 14 bases between them. The CDR3 has 15 residues. The CDR3 spells CASSLVVGFNTEAFF. The CDR3 bases are TGCGCCAGCAGCTTGGTAGTTGGGTTTAATACTGAAGCTTTCTTT. Together with reference TRBV5-1 and TRBJ1-1, the CDR3 gives the full variable domain: KAGVTQTPRYLIKTRGQQVTLSCSPISGHRSVSWYQQTPGQGLQFLFEYFSETQRNKGNFPGRFSGRQFSNSRSEMNVSTLELGDSALYLCASSLVVGFNTEAFFGQGTRLTVV.

This clonotype was seen only a few times. Given a much more abundant clone one base away, this may be a read error. This rearrangement joins TRBV4-1 to TRBJ1-4, with a tentative D call TRBD1 (5 bases). Trimming removed 8 bases from V and 6 bases from J, with 16 bases in between. The CDR3 consists of 14 residues. Germline CDR1 and CDR2: MGHRA and YSYEKL. The CDR3 loop reads CASGLELGDEKLFF. The CDR3 bases are TGCGCCAGCGGGCTCGAGTTAGGGGATGAAAAACTGTTTTTT.

This clonotype occurred many times. The rearrangement uses TRBV7-2 and TRBJ2-7; 9 positions match TRBD2. Germline loops: CDR1 SGHTA, CDR2 FQGNSA. V shed 6 bases and J 3 bases; nucleotides not matched to a gene: 9. The CDR3 length is 15 residues. The CDR3 DNA reads TGTGCCAGCAGTTCCCGGGCGGGGGGGCTCTACGAGCAGTACTTC. Residues: CASSSRAGGLYEQYF.

The chain combines TRBV3-1 with TRBJ1-1; 8 nucleotides match TRBD1. V trimming: 2 bases; J trimming: 8 bases; junction bases outside the gene matches: 10. The germline CDR1 and CDR2 sequences are LGHDT and YNNKEL (reference sequence). The CDR3 extends over 15 amino acids. CDR3 nucleotides: TGTGCCAGCAGCCAAACTCAGGGGGCTAAGTGGGAAGCTTTCTTT. As protein: CASSQTQGAKWEAFF.

In its sample, this clonotype was seen many times. A read error may explain this, as a much larger clone is one base away. This rearrangement joins TRBV6-2 or TRBV6-3 to TRBJ2-3; no definite D call. This CDR3 has 16 amino acids. V was trimmed by 2 bases and J by 0 bases, leaving 12 bases between them. Germline CDR1 and CDR2: MNHEY and SVGEGT. The chain's CDR3 is CASSYAWASSTDTQYF. CDR3 DNA sequence: TGTGCCAGCAGTTACGCGTGGGCCTCTAGCACAGATACGCAGTATTTT.

This chain uses TRBV7-2 with TRBJ2-5; D is unclear. Trimming removed 5 bases at V and 1 base at J, with 20 bases between. Germline CDR1 reads SGHTA; CDR2 reads FQGNSA. This CDR3 region has 17 residues. CDR3 protein: CASSRKWGFSSQETQYF. The CDR3 bases are TGTGCCAGCAGCCGCAAGTGGGGATTCAGCAGCCAAGAGACCCAGTACTTC. Full variable domain (outside the CDR3, taken from reference TRBV7-2 and TRBJ2-5): GAGVSQSPSNKVTEKGKDVELRCDPISGHTALYWYRQSLGQGLEFLIYFQGNSAPDKSGLPSDRFSAERTGGSVSTLTIQRTQQEDSAVYLCASSRKWGFSSQETQYFGPGTRLLVL.

The J gene is TRBJ1-1, the V gene TRBV6-1; possible D gene TRBD1, 5 bases. V lost 7 bases to trimming and J lost 2 bases, with 11 bases between them. Germline CDR1 MNHNS, CDR2 SASEGT. The CDR3 sequence is 13 residues long. The CDR3 DNA follows: TGTGCCAGCACCCAGCAGGGAAACACTGAAGCTTTCTTT. It encodes CASTQQGNTEAFF.

The chain links TRBV5-1 to TRBJ1-5; D is unclear. Trimming left V 0 bases short and J 5 bases short, with 6 bases between. The V gene's germline CDR1 is SGHRS and CDR2 YFSETQ. The CDR3 runs to 13 residues. The CDR3 DNA sequence: TGCGCCAGCAGCTTGGTTCCTGATCAGCCCCAGCATTTT. Its translation is CASSLVPDQPQHF.

Many counts were recorded for this clonotype. The chain recombines TRBV10-3 with TRBJ2-7; D is unresolved. Germline V lookup: CDR1 ENHRY, CDR2 SYGVKD. V shed 2 bases and J shed 7 bases, with 12 bases lying between them. The CDR3 spans 13 residues. CDR3 sequence (DNA): TGTGCCATCAGTGAGGGCAGCCCTAGGGAGCAGTACTTC. Amino acids: CAISEGSPREQYF.

In the case of this clonotype: A much larger clonotype is one base distant, so this may be a read error. The V call is TRBV7-8, the J call TRBJ1-6, with no clear D. The CDR3 spans 18 residues. Germline loops: CDR1 SGHVS, CDR2 FQNEAQ. V lost 6 bases to trimming and J lost 0 bases, with 18 bases between them. The CDR3 is CASSSSANGNSYNSPLHF. For the CDR3, the DNA is TGTGCCAGCAGTTCTAGTGCAAACGGGAACTCCTATAATTCACCCCTCCACTTT.

This clonotype was seen ten or more times. The V gene is TRBV5-1, the J gene TRBJ2-5, with TRBD2 matching 9 bases. CDR3 size: 16 residues. V dropped 0 bases and J dropped 7; count of bases not matched to a gene: 10. Germline-derived CDR1 and CDR2 are SGHRS and YFSETQ. The CDR3 nucleotides are TGCGCCAGCAGCTTGGATTCTAGCGGGGCCTCAGGGACCCAGTACTTC. Protein sequence: CASSLDSSGASGTQYF.

This clonotype was picked up a small number of times. V is TRBV20-1 and J is TRBJ2-7, with 8 bases identical to TRBD2. J gave up 4 bases and V 0 bases, and 8 bases lay outside the gene matches. Germline V gives CDR1 DFQATT, CDR2 SNEGSKA (reference sequence). The CDR3 totals 15 residues. Here the CDR3 reads CSARDNRGGRYEQYF. For the CDR3, the DNA is TGCAGTGCTAGAGATAACCGGGGGGGCCGTTACGAGCAGTACTTC.

This clonotype was detected many times. The rearrangement links TRBV7-2 to TRBJ2-5; D gene ambiguous. The V gene lost 1 base and the J gene lost 0 bases, with 9 bases spanning the gap. The CDR3 length is 15 residues. From germline, CDR1 is SGHTA and CDR2 FQGNSA. This CDR3 reads CASSLGVSNQETQYF. For the CDR3, the DNA is TGTGCCAGCAGCTTAGGGGTCAGCAACCAAGAGACCCAGTACTTC.

The sample holds many counts of this clonotype. This chain uses TRBV12-3 or TRBV12-4 with TRBJ2-7; 9 bases map to TRBD2. Trimming removed 7 bases from V and 1 base from J; junction bases left unmatched: 5. The CDR3 loop spans 14 amino acids. CDR3 sequence: CASNTAGGSYEQYF. In DNA form, the CDR3 reads TGTGCCAGCAATACCGCGGGGGGGTCCTACGAGCAGTACTTC.